These 8 T cell receptor beta chains were sequenced from one sample in a study of blood T cell repertoires in COVID-19 (dated by TCRdb to the early 2020s). The library was obtained by the immunoSEQ multiplex PCR assay. TCRdb stores this immuneACCESS table with in-frame sequences only. Part of the clones is absent; in the studies checked, under half of the shortfall reflects unresolved V genes, and no reason is known for the rest. In this sample the table shows roughly 250,000 clones, 70% to 90% of which occur a single time. Approximately 12% of the sample is held by the ten biggest clonotypes. The sequenced material came from peripheral blood. Receptors were obtained from a woman under 40 with COVID-19, enrolled during active disease.

The J gene is TRBJ2-7, the V gene TRBV10-3, with D possibly matching TRBD1 (5 bases). The CDR3 contains 18 residues. The germline V and J ends were trimmed by 3 bases and 7 bases, with 28 bases remaining between them. The germline gives CDR1 ENHRY, CDR2 SYGVKD. CDR3: CAISDRRGLSSGSWEQYF. CDR3 coding DNA: TGTGCCATCAGTGATCGAAGGGGCCTTTCGAGTGGATCGTGGGAGCAGTACTTC.

The table lists this clone with a few counts. The genes are TRBV7-9 and TRBJ2-3; D possibly corresponds to TRBD1 (6 bases). CDR3 length: 16 residues. The V end was cut by 3 bases, the J end by 3 bases, with 16 bases between. Germline V gene data show CDR1 as SEHNR and CDR2 as FQNEAQ (reference sequence). The CDR3 bases are TGTGCCAGCAGCTTTAACAGGGCGCCGGGTACAGATACGCAGTATTTT. It encodes CASSFNRAPGTDTQYF.

This sequence joins TRBV7-6 and TRBJ2-5; D not certain. CDR3 length equals 17 residues. Germline V gives CDR1 SGHVS, CDR2 FNYEAQ. V was shortened by 3 bases and J by 5 bases, with 22 bases between the two germline ends. The CDR3 nucleotides read TGTGCCAGCAGCTTGGCGCCCTTCGTGGCGACAAGGGAGACCCAGTACTTC. Residues: CASSLAPFVATRETQYF.

The V and J genes are TRBV19 and TRBJ1-2; no definite D call. Per germline, CDR1 LNHDA and CDR2 SQIVND (reference sequence). This CDR3 is 14 amino acids long. V shed 3 bases and J shed 4 bases, with 12 bases lying between them. The CDR3 DNA follows: TGTGCCAGTAGTATTAAAGCTTTGCTCTATGGCTACACCTTC. This codes for CASSIKALLYGYTF.

The chain joins TRBV5-5 to TRBJ1-1; D gene uncertain. V was shortened by 1 base and J by 1 base, with 11 bases between the two germline ends. This CDR3 contains 15 residues. Germline V CDR1 and CDR2: SGHKS, YYEKEE (reference sequence). CDR3 DNA sequence: TGTGCCAGCAGCTTGACCCTAAGCGGGAACACTGAAGCTTTCTTT. Protein product: CASSLTLSGNTEAFF.

The CDR3 nucleotides read TGTGCCAGCAGATTTCTCGACACTGAAGCTTTCTTT. Translation gives CASRFLDTEAFF. The rearrangement joins TRBV5-6 to TRBJ1-1; the D is unclear. Between the trimmed V and J ends, which lost 5 bases and 3 bases, there was a span of 8 bases. The CDR3 loop spans 12 amino acids. Germline V lookup: CDR1 SGHDT, CDR2 YYEEEE.

The rearrangement links TRBV7-6 to TRBJ1-1; unclear D gene. CDR3 length equals 12 residues. Germline CDR1 is SGHVS and CDR2 is FNYEAQ. V was shortened by 10 bases and J by 0 bases, with 9 bases between the two germline ends. DNA for the CDR3: TGTGCCACCGTAGCCTTGAACACTGAAGCTTTCTTT. Protein: CATVALNTEAFF.

The chain uses TRBV19 and TRBJ1-5, with 10 bases aligning to TRBD1. Germline CDR1 LNHDA, CDR2 SQIVND (reference sequence). This CDR3 has 15 residues. V lost 4 bases and J lost 3; bases outside the gene matches: 3. This CDR3 reads CASSTGQGDNQPQHF. In DNA, the CDR3 is TGTGCCAGTAGTACAGGACAGGGGGACAATCAGCCCCAGCATTTT.